The 21 T cell receptor beta chains given below trace back to one sample, sequenced in a study of technical replicates of blood from several donors (TCRdb year 2017). Library prep was done by the immunoSEQ multiplex PCR assay. TCRdb took over this immuneACCESS table, retaining in-frame rearrangements with V and J assigned. Such tables are incomplete; in checked studies, under half of the missing clones stem from an unresolved V gene, and the remainder is unexplained. The sample has 82,000 or so clones on record, nearly 96% of them singletons. The top ten constitute more than 0.35% of the sample. The sample was T cells isolated from PBMCs. All receptors come from a human donor in good health.

The sample holds one count of this clone. The chain links TRBV11-3 to TRBJ1-1; no clear D. The V end lost 0 bases, the J end lost 1 base, and 15 bases lay between the germline ends. This CDR3 comprises 17 residues. CDR1 is SGHNT and CDR2 is YENEEA in the germline V gene. The CDR3 coding sequence is TGTGCCAGCAGCTTAGATAGGAAACTATCCGCGAACACTGAAGCTTTCTTT. This codes for CASSLDRKLSANTEAFF.

J is TRBJ1-2 and V is TRBV2, with 10 bases identical to TRBD1. Trimming at V came to 1 base and at J to 1 base, leaving 6 bases not matched to a gene. The CDR3 sequence is 17 residues long. Germline V gene lookup returns CDR1 SNHLY and CDR2 FYNNEI. CDR3 protein: CASSEDMGQGINYGYTF. Written as DNA, the CDR3 is TGTGCCAGCAGTGAAGATATGGGACAGGGGATTAACTATGGCTACACCTTC.

The V gene is TRBV7-2, the J gene TRBJ2-7, with 8 bases fitting TRBD2. The length of the CDR3 is 15 residues. The germline V gene has CDR1 SGHTA and CDR2 FQGNSA. J lost 3 bases, V lost 2 bases, and 6 bases had no gene match. The CDR3 DNA is TGTGCCAGCAGCTTACCGGGACTAGAGAACTACGAGCAGTACTTC. This sequence encodes CASSLPGLENYEQYF.

The genes are TRBV6-1 and TRBJ1-5, with D uncertain. The CDR3 covers 14 residues. Trimming pared 3 bases from V and 4 bases from J, leaving 10 bases between. CDR1 and CDR2 from the germline V gene are MNHNS and SASEGT. The CDR3 spells CASSERTGNQPQHF. The DNA of the CDR3 is TGTGCCAGCAGTGAGAGGACGGGGAATCAGCCCCAGCATTTT.

The chain joins TRBV7-3 to TRBJ2-1; 11 bases map to TRBD2. Germline V CDR1 and CDR2: SGHTA, FQGTGA. This CDR3 region has 18 residues. Trimming removed 3 bases from V and 7 bases from J; junction bases left unmatched: 14. CDR3 nucleotides: TGTGCCAGCAGCTTCACTATATTTAGCGGGAGGGCCCTTAATGAGCAGTTCTTC. Its translation: CASSFTIFSGRALNEQFF. Based on the CDR3 plus reference TRBV7-3 and TRBJ2-1, the full variable domain is GAGVSQTPSNKVTEKGKYVELRCDPISGHTALYWYRQSLGQGPEFLIYFQGTGAADDSGLPNDRFFAVRPEGSVSTLKIQRTERGDSAVYLCASSFTIFSGRALNEQFFGPGTRLTVL.

This chain connects TRBV6-5 to TRBJ1-4; possibly TRBD1 for D (6 bases). This CDR3 region has 13 residues. V was pared by 7 bases and J by 11 bases, with 17 bases between. Germline CDR1 and CDR2: MNHEY and SVGAGI. The chain's CDR3 is CASTQGGGRKLFF. CDR3 DNA sequence: TGTGCCAGCACCCAAGGGGGAGGGAGGAAACTGTTTTTT.

V and J are TRBV7-9 and TRBJ1-1; D unresolved. Germline lookup yields CDR1 SEHNR and CDR2 FQNEAQ (reference sequence). The CDR3 loop spans 11 amino acids. The V gene lost 4 bases and the J gene lost 3 bases, with 3 bases spanning the gap. Written as DNA, the CDR3 is TGTGCCAGCAGCTCCTACACTGAAGCTTTCTTT. This gives the protein CASSSYTEAFF.

The chain is built from TRBV28 and TRBJ2-5, with TRBD2 matching 9 bases. Germline-derived CDR1 and CDR2 are MDHEN and SYDVKM. This CDR3 has 17 residues. V trimming: 5 bases; J trimming: 5 bases; junction bases outside the gene matches: 15. The CDR3 nucleotides are TGTGCCAGCAGTCCCTTAGCGGGAGTGGGGGTCTGGGAGACCCAGTACTTC. Residues: CASSPLAGVGVWETQYF. The variable domain in full, with the rest retrieved from reference TRBV28 and TRBJ2-5, is DVKVTQSSRYLVKRTGEKVFLECVQDMDHENMFWYRQDPGLGLRLIYFSYDVKMKEKGDIPEGYSVSREKKERFSLILESASTNQTSMYLCASSPLAGVGVWETQYFGPGTRLLVL.

This sequence joins TRBV4-2 and TRBJ2-3, with 12 bases fitting TRBD2. V lost 2 bases and J lost 0; bases outside the gene matches: 18. Germline lookup yields CDR1 LGHNA and CDR2 YNFKEQ. This CDR3 is 22 amino acids long. The CDR3 region has the DNA TGTGCCAGCAGCCAAACTATTGGACTAGCGGGATCTTTGCCTACTAGCACAGATACGCAGTATTTT. Protein: CASSQTIGLAGSLPTSTDTQYF.

The chain joins TRBV7-9 to TRBJ2-2; possibly TRBD2 for D (5 bases). In germline, CDR1 is SEHNR, CDR2 FQNEAQ (reference sequence). The CDR3 is 15 amino acids. V was shortened by 3 bases and J by 0 bases, with 8 bases between the two germline ends. CDR3 DNA sequence: TGTGCCAGCAGCTTGAATAGCGCGAACACCGGGGAGCTGTTTTTT. This encodes CASSLNSANTGELFF. The entire variable domain, with the rest obtained from reference TRBV7-9 and TRBJ2-2, is as follows: DTGVSQNPRHKITKRGQNVTFRCDPISEHNRLYWYRQTLGQGPEFLTYFQNEAQLEKSRLLSDRFSAERPKGSFSTLEIQRTEQGDSAMYLCASSLNSANTGELFFGEGSRLTVL.

The J gene is TRBJ1-1, the V gene TRBV6-5; 9 bases agree with TRBD1. CDR1 and CDR2 from the germline V gene are MNHEY and SVGAGI. The CDR3 contains 15 residues. V gave up 6 bases and J gave up 3 bases; unmatched junction bases: 8. The CDR3 spells CASSRRDRVDTEAFF. CDR3 coding DNA: TGTGCCAGCAGCAGACGGGACAGGGTGGACACTGAAGCTTTCTTT.

This clone was observed a single time. The CDR3: CASSAEYGYTF. In nucleotides, the CDR3 is TGTGCCAGCAGCGCGGAGTATGGCTACACCTTC. This chain joins TRBV5-4 and TRBJ1-2; D is ambiguous. Looked up from germline, CDR1 is SGHNT and CDR2 is YYREEE (reference sequence). V lost 4 bases and J lost 5, with 6 bases in between. This CDR3 region has 11 residues.

This chain uses TRBV5-6 with TRBJ2-1; 7 bases match TRBD1. Germline CDR1 reads SGHDT; CDR2 reads YYEEEE. The CDR3 spans 14 residues. The junction had 5 bases not matched to a gene; V was cut back by 4 bases and J by 4 bases. CDR3 bases: TGTGCCAGCAGCGGATCCAGGGGGTACAATGAGCAGTTCTTC. The encoded protein is CASSGSRGYNEQFF.

This clone was counted only a few times. The V gene is TRBV5-1, the J gene TRBJ1-1; TRBD1 might be the D (5 bases). Trimming took off 8 bases at V and 0 bases at J, with 14 bases between the two ends. Germline-derived CDR1 and CDR2 are SGHRS and YFSETQ. The CDR3 has 14 residues. CDR3 amino acids: CASSDGGLNTEAFF. The DNA for the CDR3 is TGCGCCAGTTCCGACGGGGGGTTGAACACTGAAGCTTTCTTT.

This clone was counted a single time. The genes are TRBV5-1 and TRBJ1-1; D might be TRBD1 (5 bases). Germline assignment: CDR1 SGHRS and CDR2 YFSETQ. CDR3 length: 14 residues. Trimming stripped 2 bases from V and 3 bases from J, with 11 bases between. The CDR3 coding sequence is TGCGCCAGCAGCTTCCAGGGCTCCGACACTGAAGCTTTCTTT. Its protein product is CASSFQGSDTEAFF.

J is TRBJ1-2 and V is TRBV15, with 9 bases identical to TRBD1. This CDR3 region has 14 residues. Germline V CDR1 and CDR2: LNHNV, YYDKDF (reference sequence). V lost 4 bases, J lost 4 bases, and 4 bases stayed unmatched. The CDR3 sequence is CATSTGQGVYGYTF. As DNA, the CDR3 is TGTGCCACCAGCACGGGACAGGGCGTCTATGGCTACACCTTC.

This chain uses TRBV9 with TRBJ2-3; 9 bases map to TRBD2. V gave up 4 bases and J gave up 3 bases; unmatched junction bases: 9. Germline CDR1 and CDR2: SGDLS and YYNGEE. CDR3 size: 16 residues. This chain's CDR3 is CASSPRGTSLTDTQYF. As DNA, the CDR3 is TGTGCCAGCAGCCCGCGCGGGACTAGCTTGACAGATACGCAGTATTTT.

The J gene is TRBJ1-1, the V gene TRBV30; 9 positions match TRBD1. The V segment lost 1 base and the J segment 6 bases; nucleotides outside the gene matches: 6. Per germline, CDR1 GTSNPN and CDR2 SVGIG (reference sequence). There are 14 residues in the CDR3. The CDR3 DNA sequence: TGTGCCTGGAGTGACAGGGGGCGTCCCTCTGAAGCTTTCTTT. Translated, it gives CAWSDRGRPSEAFF.

The chain combines TRBV10-3 with TRBJ2-7; possibly TRBD1 for D (6 bases). Trimming took 6 bases from V and 4 from J, leaving 16 bases between them. Per the germline V gene, CDR1 is ENHRY and CDR2 is SYGVKD. The length of the CDR3 is 14 residues. DNA for the CDR3: TGTGCCATCAGGGACAGCCAAAAAGGGTACGAGCAGTACTTC. Translated: CAIRDSQKGYEQYF.

V usage is TRBV4-3 and J usage is TRBJ1-5; D perhaps matches TRBD1 (6 bases). V was pared by 4 bases and J by 2 bases, with 12 bases between. The CDR3 covers 15 residues. Germline V CDR1 and CDR2: LGHNA, YSLEER. CDR3 in DNA: TGCGCCAGCAGCCCAAGGCCAGGGGGCAATCAGCCCCAGCATTTT. Amino acid sequence: CASSPRPGGNQPQHF.

The chain combines TRBV7-6 with TRBJ2-1; D is uncertain. CDR1 is SGHVS and CDR2 is FNYEAQ in the germline V gene. CDR3 size: 15 residues. V dropped 3 bases and J dropped 0 bases, with 9 bases sitting between them. CDR3 coding DNA: TGTGCCAGCAGCTTTAGATCTGGCTCCTACAATGAGCAGTTCTTC. This gives the protein CASSFRSGSYNEQFF.